These 2 T cell receptor beta chains were sequenced from one sample in a study of T-cell reconstitution after alpha-beta-depleted transplantation in children. Unique molecular identifiers were used to barcode this TCRbeta library. Via MiXCR, TCRdb re-called the PCR reads, giving one row per CDR3 protein. There are 530,000 or so distinct CDR3 sequences in the sample; around 27% occur only once, and 36% lies in the top ten. The starting material was PBMCs, obtained before TCRalphabeta/CD19-depleted stem cell transplant. All receptors come from a boy in the first two years of life with Wiskott-Aldrich syndrome, due to receive a stem cell transplant.

The chain recombines TRBV5-1 with TRBJ2-2; D is unclear. CDR1 and CDR2 from the germline V gene are SGHRS and YFSETQ. This CDR3 contains 18 residues. The V end lost 0 bases, the J end lost 0 bases, and 15 bases lay between the germline ends. The CDR3 DNA follows: TGCGCCAGCAGCTTGGGTTGGTCAGCCCTACCGAACACCGGGGAGCTGTTTTTT. Its protein is CASSLGWSALPNTGELFF.

This clonotype has more than one count but fewer than ten. Here the CDR3 DNA reads TGCAGTGCTAACGTACAGGGCGGGCGTTCACCCCTCCACTTT. Its translation is CSANVQGGRSPLHF. V and J are TRBV20-1 and TRBJ1-6; a weak D match, TRBD1 (6 bases). CDR3 length: 14 residues. V was trimmed by 4 bases and J by 9 bases, leaving 16 bases between them. Germline V CDR1 and CDR2: DFQATT, SNEGSKA (reference sequence).